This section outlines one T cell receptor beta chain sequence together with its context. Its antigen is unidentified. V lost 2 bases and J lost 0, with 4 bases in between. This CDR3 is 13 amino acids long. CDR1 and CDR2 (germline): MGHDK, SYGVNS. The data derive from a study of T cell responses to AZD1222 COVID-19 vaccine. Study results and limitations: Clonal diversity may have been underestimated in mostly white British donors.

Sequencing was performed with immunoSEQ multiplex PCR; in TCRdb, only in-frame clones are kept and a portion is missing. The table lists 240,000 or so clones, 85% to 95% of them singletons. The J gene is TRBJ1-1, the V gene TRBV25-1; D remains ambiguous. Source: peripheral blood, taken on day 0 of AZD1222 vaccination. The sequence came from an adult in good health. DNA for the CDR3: TGTGCCAGCAGTGAAGGGTTGAACACTGAAGCTTTCTTT. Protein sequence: CASSEGLNTEAFF.